This TCR beta chain was captured by sequencing in a study of cytomegalovirus exposure and HLA in healthy donors. Study observations and caveats: It was taken for granted in presence/absence analyses that sequencing depth across donors was roughly uniform. Reportedly, TCR beta sequences accurately predicted HLA-A and HLA-B alleles in most subjects.

Germline values: CDR1 MDHEN, CDR2 SYDVKM. CDR3 size: 16 residues. The donors (healthy individuals) were bone marrow donors. The PCR had 60 Vbeta and 13 Jbeta primers. Repertoires were generated with immunoSEQ multiplex PCR, while TCRdb's copy carries only in-frame clones and drops some. Among over 65,000 clones listed, around 79% were seen once. In regard to this clone: Its antigen is as yet unknown. The junction shows a germline mismatch at one end, possibly a read error.

The sequence was obtained from a woman aged 40 to 50 in good health and CMV-seropositive. Sequences were obtained from PBMCs. The chain couples TRBV28 to TRBJ1-1; the D is unclear. The CDR3 here is CASSLEGPGPNTETFF. CDR3 DNA: TGTGCCAGCAGTTTAGAGGGCCCGGGTCCGAACACTGAAACTTTCTTT.